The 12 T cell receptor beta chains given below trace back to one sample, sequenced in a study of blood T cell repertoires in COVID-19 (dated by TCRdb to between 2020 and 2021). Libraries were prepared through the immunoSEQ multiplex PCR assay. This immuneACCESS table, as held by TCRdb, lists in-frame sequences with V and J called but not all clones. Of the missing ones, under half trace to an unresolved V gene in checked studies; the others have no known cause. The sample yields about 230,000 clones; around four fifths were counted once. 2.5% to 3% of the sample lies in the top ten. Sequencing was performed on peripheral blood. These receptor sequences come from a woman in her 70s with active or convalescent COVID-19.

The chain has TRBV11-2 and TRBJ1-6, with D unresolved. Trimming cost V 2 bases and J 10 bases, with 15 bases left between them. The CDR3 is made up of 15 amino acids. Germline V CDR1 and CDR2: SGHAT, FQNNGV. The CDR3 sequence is CASSLSRGWGSPLHF. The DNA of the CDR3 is TGTGCCAGCAGCTTATCGCGAGGGTGGGGATCACCCCTCCACTTT.

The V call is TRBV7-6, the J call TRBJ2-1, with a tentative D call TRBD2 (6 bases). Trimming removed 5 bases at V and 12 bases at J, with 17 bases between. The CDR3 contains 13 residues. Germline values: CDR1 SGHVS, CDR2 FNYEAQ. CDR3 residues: CASSPRGSWGQFF. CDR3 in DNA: TGTGCCAGCAGCCCCCGGGGGAGTTGGGGGCAGTTCTTC.

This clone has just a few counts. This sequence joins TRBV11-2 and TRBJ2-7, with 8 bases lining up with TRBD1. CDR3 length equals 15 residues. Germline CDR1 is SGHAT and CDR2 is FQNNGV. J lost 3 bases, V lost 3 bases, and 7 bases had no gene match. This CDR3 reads CASSFSGTGLYEQYF. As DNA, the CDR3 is TGTGCCAGCAGCTTCTCCGGGACAGGACTCTACGAGCAGTACTTC.

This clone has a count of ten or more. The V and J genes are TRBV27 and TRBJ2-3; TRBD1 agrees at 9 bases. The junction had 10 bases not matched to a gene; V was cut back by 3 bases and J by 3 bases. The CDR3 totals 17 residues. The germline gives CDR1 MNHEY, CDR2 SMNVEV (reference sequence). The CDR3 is CASSFTGGGYLTDTQYF. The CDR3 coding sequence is TGTGCCAGCAGTTTCACAGGGGGCGGTTACTTAACAGATACGCAGTATTTT.

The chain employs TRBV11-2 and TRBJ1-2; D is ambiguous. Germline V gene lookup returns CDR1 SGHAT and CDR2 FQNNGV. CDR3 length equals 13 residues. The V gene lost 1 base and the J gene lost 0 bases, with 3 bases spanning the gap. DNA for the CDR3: TGTGCCAGCAGCTTAGCCTCTAACTATGGCTACACCTTC. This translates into CASSLASNYGYTF.

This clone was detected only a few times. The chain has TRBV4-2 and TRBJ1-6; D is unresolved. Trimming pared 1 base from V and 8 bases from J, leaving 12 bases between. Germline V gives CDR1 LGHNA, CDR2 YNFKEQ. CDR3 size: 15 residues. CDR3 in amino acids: CASSQATRRDSPLHF. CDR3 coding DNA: TGTGCCAGCAGCCAAGCCACACGGAGGGATTCACCCCTCCACTTT.

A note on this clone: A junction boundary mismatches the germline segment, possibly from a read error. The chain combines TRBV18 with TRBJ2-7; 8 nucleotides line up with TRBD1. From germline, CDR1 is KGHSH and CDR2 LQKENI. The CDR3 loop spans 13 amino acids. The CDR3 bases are TGTGCCAGCTCACCAGAGGTCGGGACAGGCTTCGTCTTC. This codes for CASSPEVGTGFVF.

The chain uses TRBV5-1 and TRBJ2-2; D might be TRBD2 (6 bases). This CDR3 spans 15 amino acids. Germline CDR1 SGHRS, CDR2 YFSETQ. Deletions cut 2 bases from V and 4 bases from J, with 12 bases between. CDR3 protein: CASSLGGVGTGELFF. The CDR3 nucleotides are TGCGCCAGCAGCTTAGGCGGGGTAGGCACCGGGGAGCTGTTTTTT.

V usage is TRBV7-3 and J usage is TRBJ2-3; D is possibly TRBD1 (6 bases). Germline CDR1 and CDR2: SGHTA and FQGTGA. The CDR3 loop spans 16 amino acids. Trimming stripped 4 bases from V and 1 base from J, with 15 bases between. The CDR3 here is CASSSRRGHGTDTQYF. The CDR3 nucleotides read TGTGCCAGCAGCTCCCGTCGGGGACATGGCACAGATACGCAGTATTTT.

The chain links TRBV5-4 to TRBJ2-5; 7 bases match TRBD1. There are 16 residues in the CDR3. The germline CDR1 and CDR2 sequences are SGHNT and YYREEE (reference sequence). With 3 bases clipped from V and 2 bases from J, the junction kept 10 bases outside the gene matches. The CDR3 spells CASSSRVGTDQETQYF. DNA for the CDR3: TGTGCCAGCAGCTCCCGGGTGGGGACAGATCAAGAGACCCAGTACTTC.

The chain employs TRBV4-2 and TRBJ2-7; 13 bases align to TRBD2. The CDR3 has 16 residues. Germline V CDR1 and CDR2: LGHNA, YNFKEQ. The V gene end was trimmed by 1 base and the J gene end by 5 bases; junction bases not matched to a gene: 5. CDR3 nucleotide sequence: TGTGCCAGCAGCCAAGCTCGAGGACTAGCGGGAGACGAGCAGTACTTC. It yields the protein CASSQARGLAGDEQYF.

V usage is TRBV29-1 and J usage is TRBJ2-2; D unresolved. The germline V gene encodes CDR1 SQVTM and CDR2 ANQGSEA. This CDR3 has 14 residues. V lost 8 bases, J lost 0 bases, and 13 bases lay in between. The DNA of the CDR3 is TGCAGCACCTTGACTGGAGCGAACACCGGGGAGCTGTTTTTT. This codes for CSTLTGANTGELFF.